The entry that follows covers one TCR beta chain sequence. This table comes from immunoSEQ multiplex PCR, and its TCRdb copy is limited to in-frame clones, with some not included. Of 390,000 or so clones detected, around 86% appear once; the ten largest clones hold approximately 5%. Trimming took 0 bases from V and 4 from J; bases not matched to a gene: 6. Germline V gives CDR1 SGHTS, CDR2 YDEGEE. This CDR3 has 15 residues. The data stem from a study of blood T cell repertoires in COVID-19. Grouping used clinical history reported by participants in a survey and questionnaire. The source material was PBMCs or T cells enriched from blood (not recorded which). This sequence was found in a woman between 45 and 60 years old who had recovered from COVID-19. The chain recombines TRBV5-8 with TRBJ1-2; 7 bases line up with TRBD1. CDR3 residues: CASSLEGQAFYGYTF. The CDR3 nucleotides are TGTGCCAGCAGCTTGGAAGGACAGGCCTTCTATGGCTACACCTTC. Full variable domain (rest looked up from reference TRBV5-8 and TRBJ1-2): EAGVTQSPTHLIKTRGQQATLRCSPISGHTSVYWYQQALGLGLQFLLWYDEGEERNRGNFPPRFSGRQFPNYSSELNVNALELEDSALYLCASSLEGQAFYGYTFGSGTRLTVV.